This T cell receptor beta chain was found in a study of cytomegalovirus exposure and HLA in healthy donors. Findings of the study overall: On later analysis, the bulk of CMV-associated TCR beta chains appeared to be HLA-restricted. An observed cluster of highly shared sequence variants was recorded as a likely sequencing artifact. Previously analyzed data showed that most TCR beta V segments were productive at a frequency of about 87% or about 30%.

The germline V gene has CDR1 GTSNPN and CDR2 SVGIG (reference sequence). The CDR3 totals 15 residues. V was trimmed by 8 bases and J by 0 bases, leaving 17 bases between them. A remark on this clone: Its matching antigen is unknown.

Researchers ran the PCR with 60 Vbeta and 13 Jbeta primers. Libraries were prepared by immunoSEQ multiplex PCR; TCRdb keeps only in-frame clonotypes and omits some of them. The sample contains about 160,000 clones, over 75% of which appear only once. This clonotype was obtained from a man aged 35 to 55 in good health and CMV-seronegative. Sequencing was carried out using PBMCs. The chain joins TRBV30 to TRBJ1-3; tentatively, D is TRBD1 (5 bases). In DNA, the CDR3 is TGTGCCAGAGCCCCCCGGGGACTCTCTGGAAACACCATATATTTT. Translation: CARAPRGLSGNTIYF.